The rows below give T cell receptor beta chains drawn from one sample of a study of T cells after yellow fever vaccination. One entry per CDR3 protein results from TCRdb running MiXCR on the 5' RACE reads. This sample has 400,000 to 450,000 distinct CDR3 sequences, with 18% found just once. The sequencing used PBMCs, collected before the yellow fever booster vaccination. Receptors originate from a man aged 18 to 30 who received the YFV17D yellow fever vaccine. CDR3s include the opening cysteine and the closing phenylalanine or tryptophan. The order of the fields is J gene, clone size, V gene, D gene, CDR3 DNA, CDR3 protein. A D gene is named only where the DNA matches it firmly. Expanded clones get a size class; other rows say once, few or many, or leave the size out.

J gene: TRBJ2-6
clone size: -
V gene: TRBV27
D gene: -
CDR3 DNA: TGTGCCAGCAGTTTATTGGGGGCGCGAGGGGCCAACGTCCTGACTTTC
CDR3 protein: CASSLLGARGANVLTF

J gene: TRBJ1-1
clone size: -
V gene: TRBV5-1
D gene: -
CDR3 DNA: TGCGCCAGCAGCTTGGTGTGGGGGAACACTGAAGCTTTCTTT
CDR3 protein: CASSLVWGNTEAFF

J gene: TRBJ2-3
clone size: many
V gene: TRBV12-3/TRBV12-4
D gene: TRBD1
CDR3 DNA: TGTGCCACGGACAGGGGACGGACGCAGTATTTT
CDR3 protein: CATDRGRTQYF

J gene: TRBJ2-7
clone size: -
V gene: TRBV10-3
D gene: TRBD1
CDR3 DNA: TGTGCCATCGCCACCGGGACAGGGGCCTACGAGCAGTACTTC
CDR3 protein: CAIATGTGAYEQYF

J gene: TRBJ2-5
clone size: -
V gene: TRBV5-4
D gene: -
CDR3 DNA: TGTGCCAGCAGACCAGGGATACAAGAGACCCAGTACTTC
CDR3 protein: CASRPGIQETQYF

J gene: TRBJ2-1
clone size: -
V gene: TRBV11-2
D gene: -
CDR3 DNA: TGTGCCAGCAGCCCTCCGAGGTGGTCCAGCTCCTACAATGAGCAGTTCTTC
CDR3 protein: CASSPPRWSSSYNEQFF

J gene: TRBJ1-5
clone size: few
V gene: TRBV19
D gene: -
CDR3 DNA: TGTGCCAGTACCATCAGGGATCAGCCCCAGCATTTT
CDR3 protein: CASTIRDQPQHF

J gene: TRBJ2-4
clone size: few
V gene: TRBV2
D gene: -
CDR3 DNA: TGTGCCAGCAGGGAGGGGGCAGGTAACATTCAGTACTTC
CDR3 protein: CASREGAGNIQYF

J gene: TRBJ1-1
clone size: once
V gene: TRBV5-1
D gene: -
CDR3 DNA: TGCGCCAGCAGCCCAGGTACAGGGAGGTTTGACACTGAAGCTTTCTTT
CDR3 protein: CASSPGTGRFDTEAFF

J gene: TRBJ1-4
clone size: -
V gene: TRBV5-1
D gene: TRBD1
CDR3 DNA: TGCGCCAGCAGCTTGGCTGGTGGACAGGGGGTTGAAAAACTGTTTTTT
CDR3 protein: CASSLAGGQGVEKLFF

J gene: TRBJ1-1
clone size: -
V gene: TRBV7-9
D gene: TRBD1
CDR3 DNA: TGTGCCAGCAGCCCACCGGACAGGGAGAGCCCTGAAGCTTTCTTT
CDR3 protein: CASSPPDRESPEAFF

J gene: TRBJ1-6
clone size: -
V gene: TRBV16
D gene: -
CDR3 DNA: TGTGCCAGCAGCCAACGGAACGGACAGTCTTCACCCCTCCACTTT
CDR3 protein: CASSQRNGQSSPLHF

J gene: TRBJ1-5
clone size: few
V gene: TRBV3-1
D gene: -
CDR3 DNA: TGTGCCAGCAGCCGAAGTCCCGCTCAGCCCCAGCATTTT
CDR3 protein: CASSRSPAQPQHF

J gene: TRBJ2-5
clone size: -
V gene: TRBV7-2
D gene: TRBD1
CDR3 DNA: TGTGACAGCAGCCGAACTAATACAGGGGCGCAGACCCAGTACTTC
CDR3 protein: CDSSRTNTGAQTQYF

J gene: TRBJ2-5
clone size: many
V gene: TRBV4-3
D gene: TRBD2
CDR3 DNA: TGCGCCAGCAGCCAAGATAGCGGGGGGTTTCAAGAGACCCAGTACTTC
CDR3 protein: CASSQDSGGFQETQYF